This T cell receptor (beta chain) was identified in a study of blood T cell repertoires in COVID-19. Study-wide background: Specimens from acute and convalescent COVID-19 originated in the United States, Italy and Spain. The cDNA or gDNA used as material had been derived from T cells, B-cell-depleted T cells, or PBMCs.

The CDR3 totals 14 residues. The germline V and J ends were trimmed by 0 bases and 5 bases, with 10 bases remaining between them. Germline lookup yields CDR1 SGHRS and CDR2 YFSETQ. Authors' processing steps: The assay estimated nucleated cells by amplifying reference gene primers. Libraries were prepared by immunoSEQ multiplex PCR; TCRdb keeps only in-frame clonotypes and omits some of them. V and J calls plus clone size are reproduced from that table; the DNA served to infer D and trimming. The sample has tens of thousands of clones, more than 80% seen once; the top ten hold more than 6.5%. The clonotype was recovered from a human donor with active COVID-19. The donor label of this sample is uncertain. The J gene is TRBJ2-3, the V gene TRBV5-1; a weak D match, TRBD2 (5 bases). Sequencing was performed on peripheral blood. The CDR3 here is CASSLARGQDTQYF. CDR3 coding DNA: TGCGCCAGCAGCTTGGCCCGGGGTCAAGATACGCAGTATTTT.